This entry features one TCR beta chain sequence. The antigen is undetermined. Sequence at one end of the junction differs from germline and may be a read error. The table came from immunoSEQ multiplex PCR; TCRdb's copy has only in-frame clones and leaves some out. The sample lists around 26,000 clones, around 96% occurring once. The sample belongs to a study of monozygotic twins with cystic fibrosis. Study-wide results and limits: Unrelated CF individuals shared fewer identical clonotypes than monozygotic CF twins. Age, concordance and disease severity did not associate with shared CDR3 numbers. J usage was most co-twin-similar in 8 of 16 pairs, V in 13. Low clonality (median around 0.0095) suggested a mostly naive repertoire.

This CDR3 comprises 12 residues. Germline V CDR1 and CDR2: MGHRA, YSYEKL. The sequenced sample was blood. The origin of this receptor is a girl aged 2 to 9 with cystic fibrosis. V and J are TRBV4-1 and TRBJ2-1, with D possibly TRBD2 on 6 matching bases. Here the CDR3 reads CASSQAGTYPLF. CDR3 DNA: TGCGCCAGCAGCCAAGCCGGGACTTACCCCCTCTTC.